This is a list of T cell receptor beta chains from one sample in a study of control samples from healthy donors and cancer patients. The method was immunoSEQ multiplex PCR; TCRdb's version includes in-frame clones alone and lacks a portion of them. The sample lists about 26,000 clones, 82% occurring once. The material sequenced was PBMCs. The receptors shown here come from a man between 60 and 70 years old with colorectal cancer. CDR3s leave out the opening cysteine and the closing phenylalanine or tryptophan. The D gene is left open where the match is weak.

d_call	v_call	j_call	cdr3_aa
TRBD2	TRBV5-1	TRBJ2-3	ASSFTGTSSADTQY
-	TRBV7-9	TRBJ2-6	ASSFQAGANVLT
-	TRBV12-3/TRBV12-4	TRBJ1-5	ASSLLSNQPQH
-	TRBV19	TRBJ2-3	ASSIGTDTDTQY
TRBD2	TRBV11-3	TRBJ2-1	ASSLLRTSGGYNEQF
-	TRBV18	TRBJ2-3	ASSPRGGGTDTQY
TRBD2	TRBV24-1	TRBJ2-2	ATSDTLGWGGNTGELF
-	TRBV4-1	TRBJ1-1	ASTIAAENTEAF
-	TRBV2	TRBJ1-2	ASMDSQRKGYT
TRBD2	TRBV4-1	TRBJ2-3	ASRPLSGGRTDTQY
-	TRBV4-1	TRBJ1-1	ASSQGLRNTEAF
-	TRBV6-5	TRBJ1-2	ASSNGQSNYGYT
-	TRBV10-2	TRBJ1-1	ASSGRMTEAF
-	TRBV12-3/TRBV12-4	TRBJ1-2	ASSSGFSGYT
TRBD1	TRBV7-9	TRBJ2-3	ASSLGTGSDTQY
TRBD1	TRBV3-1/TRBV3-2	TRBJ1-1	ASSPSGDREAF
-	TRBV19	TRBJ1-1	ASSLGGLGTEAF
-	TRBV9	TRBJ1-5	ASSAEGNQPQH
-	TRBV27	TRBJ2-5	ASSLNGETQY
TRBD2	TRBV6-1	TRBJ2-4	ASSDLAADKNIQY
TRBD2	TRBV6-5	TRBJ2-3	ASTRQLAGTDTQY
TRBD1	TRBV5-1	TRBJ1-1	ASSWTDRGVVAF
TRBD1	TRBV11-2	TRBJ1-4	ASSLGQGAEKLF
-	TRBV5-6	TRBJ1-5	ASSLRSPEGQPQH
-	TRBV2	TRBJ2-1	ASSGGGLDEQF
-	TRBV5-6	TRBJ1-2	ASSSVGASLYGYT
TRBD1	TRBV18	TRBJ1-2	ASSLGQGNYGYT
-	TRBV6-2/TRBV6-3	TRBJ1-6	ASSYRSGDNSPLH
TRBD1	TRBV19	TRBJ1-2	ASSRGQDAYGYT
TRBD2	TRBV6-1	TRBJ2-3	ASSESLGSGGAGVGTDTQY
TRBD1	TRBV6-5	TRBJ1-2	ASSYVTGGDGYT
TRBD1	TRBV6-1	TRBJ1-1	ASSEDRLRSTEAF
-	TRBV6-6	TRBJ1-2	ASTSGGTTGYGYT
TRBD1	TRBV7-2	TRBJ1-2	ASSPTGKSYGYT
TRBD2	TRBV2	TRBJ2-1	ALAGGYNEQF
TRBD1	TRBV7-2	TRBJ2-2	ASSFTGTGVWELF
-	TRBV3-1/TRBV3-2	TRBJ1-2	ASSPGGNYGYT
-	TRBV30	TRBJ1-3	AWSVPPFSGNTIY
-	TRBV25-1	TRBJ1-1	ASVMGGSMNTEAF